This T cell receptor beta chain emerged from a study of blood T cells in healthy people across ages. The use of a sample-barcoded 5' primer and a J-beta primer mix characterized a second PCR of about 7 to 12 cycles. MiXCR was run by TCRdb on the 5' RACE reads, yielding one entry per CDR3 protein. The data show roughly 1.5 million distinct CDR3 sequences, 42% seen once. This CDR3 has 15 amino acids. Germline V CDR1 and CDR2: SGHVS, FNYEAQ. The V and J ends lost 6 bases and 6 bases, in that order; junction bases with no gene match: 14. The clonotype comes from a woman aged 18-29 years in good health. The sequenced sample consisted of blood. The chain uses TRBV7-6 and TRBJ2-7, with 7 bases lining up with TRBD1. The DNA of the CDR3 is TGTGCCAGCAGTCCTGACAGGGTAGGAAGGATCGAGCAGTACTTC. It yields the protein CASSPDRVGRIEQYF. Together with reference TRBV7-6 and TRBJ2-7, the CDR3 gives the full variable domain: GAGVSQSPRYKVTKRGQDVALRCDPISGHVSLYWYRQALGQGPEFLTYFNYEAQQDKSGLPNDRFSAERPEGSISTLTIQRTEQRDSAMYRCASSPDRVGRIEQYFGPGTRLTVT.